This T cell receptor (beta chain) stems from a study of cytomegalovirus exposure and HLA in healthy donors. V was trimmed by 2 bases and J by 9 bases, leaving 11 bases between them. The CDR3 contains 13 residues. Germline lookup yields CDR1 MDHEN and CDR2 SYDVKM. PCR used 60 Vbeta primers and 13 Jbeta primers. TCRdb keeps only in-frame clones here, not all; method: immunoSEQ multiplex PCR. The data contain approximately 120,000 clones, roughly 85% of them singletons. The genes are TRBV28 and TRBJ2-1; no clear D. The TCR sequence derives from a woman aged 40 to 50 in good health and CMV-seropositive. Sample: PBMCs. CDR3 bases: TGTGCCAGCAGTTTAGCCGGGTCGGGTGAGCAGTTCTTC. Translated, it gives CASSLAGSGEQFF.